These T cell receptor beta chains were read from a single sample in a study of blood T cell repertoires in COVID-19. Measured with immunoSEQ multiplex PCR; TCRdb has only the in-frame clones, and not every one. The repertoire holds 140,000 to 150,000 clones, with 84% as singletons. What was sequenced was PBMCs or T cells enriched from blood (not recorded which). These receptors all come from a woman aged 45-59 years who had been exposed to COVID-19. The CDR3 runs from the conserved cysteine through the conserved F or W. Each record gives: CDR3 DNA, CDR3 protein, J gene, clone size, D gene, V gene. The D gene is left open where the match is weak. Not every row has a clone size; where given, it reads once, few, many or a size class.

CDR3nt: TGTGCCATCATGCCGGGACAGGGGTTAAGTAACTATGGCTACACCTTC
CDR3aa: CAIMPGQGLSNYGYTF
j_gene: TRBJ1-2
abundance: .
d_gene: TRBD1
v_gene: TRBV10-3

CDR3nt: TGTGCCAGCAGCCAAGGGCAGGGCCCCTACGAGCAGTACTTC
CDR3aa: CASSQGQGPYEQYF
j_gene: TRBJ2-7
abundance: .
d_gene: .
v_gene: TRBV14

CDR3nt: TGCGCCAGCAGTGACCACGGGAGACTAGCGGGGCACAATGAGCAGTTCTTC
CDR3aa: CASSDHGRLAGHNEQFF
j_gene: TRBJ2-1
abundance: .
d_gene: TRBD2
v_gene: TRBV10-2

CDR3nt: TGTGCCAGCAAGACAGGGGGGTACGAGCAGTACTTC
CDR3aa: CASKTGGYEQYF
j_gene: TRBJ2-7
abundance: .
d_gene: TRBD1
v_gene: TRBV7-2

CDR3nt: TGTGCCAGCAGTGGGCGGCAGGGCCTAGTCTTC
CDR3aa: CASSGRQGLVF
j_gene: TRBJ2-1
abundance: .
d_gene: .
v_gene: TRBV2

CDR3nt: TGTGCCACCAGCCTCACAGCAGGGGGCGTTACAGATACGCAGTATTTT
CDR3aa: CATSLTAGGVTDTQYF
j_gene: TRBJ2-3
abundance: .
d_gene: TRBD1
v_gene: TRBV15

CDR3nt: TGTGCCAGCAGGCAGGGCAACCACAATGAGCAGTTCTTC
CDR3aa: CASRQGNHNEQFF
j_gene: TRBJ2-1
abundance: once
d_gene: .
v_gene: TRBV12-3/TRBV12-4

CDR3nt: TGCGCCAGCAGCCACCCGGGAGGGCTCCGCACTGAAGCTTTCTTT
CDR3aa: CASSHPGGLRTEAFF
j_gene: TRBJ1-1
abundance: .
d_gene: .
v_gene: TRBV4-1

CDR3nt: TGTGCCAGCAGCCGCCGAGGACTAGCGGAACTCAATGAGCAGTTCTTC
CDR3aa: CASSRRGLAELNEQFF
j_gene: TRBJ2-1
abundance: many
d_gene: TRBD2
v_gene: TRBV7-2

CDR3nt: TGTGCCAGCAGCCAAGGGGGGGGACACAACACCGGGGAGCTGTTTTTT
CDR3aa: CASSQGGGHNTGELFF
j_gene: TRBJ2-2
abundance: .
d_gene: .
v_gene: TRBV3-1/TRBV3-2

CDR3nt: TGTGCCAGCAGTGACGGACTAGCGGGGGGAGAGCAGTTCTTC
CDR3aa: CASSDGLAGGEQFF
j_gene: TRBJ2-1
abundance: few
d_gene: TRBD2
v_gene: TRBV6-4

CDR3nt: TGCGCCAGCAGCCAAGCCAAACAGGGACAGTACTACGAGCAGTACTTC
CDR3aa: CASSQAKQGQYYEQYF
j_gene: TRBJ2-7
abundance: .
d_gene: TRBD1
v_gene: TRBV4-1

CDR3nt: TGTGCCAGCTCACCGAACAGGGGCGGGAGCAATCAGCCCCAGCATTTT
CDR3aa: CASSPNRGGSNQPQHF
j_gene: TRBJ1-5
abundance: .
d_gene: TRBD1
v_gene: TRBV18

CDR3nt: TGTGCCTGGAGGTGGACAGGGGGAACTGAAGCTTTCTTT
CDR3aa: CAWRWTGGTEAFF
j_gene: TRBJ1-1
abundance: .
d_gene: TRBD1
v_gene: TRBV30

CDR3nt: TGTGCCAGTGGGGCGACAGGGAACTATGGCTACACCTTC
CDR3aa: CASGATGNYGYTF
j_gene: TRBJ1-2
abundance: .
d_gene: TRBD1
v_gene: TRBV19

CDR3nt: TGTGCCAGTAGTTTGAGCTCTGGAAACACCATATATTTT
CDR3aa: CASSLSSGNTIYF
j_gene: TRBJ1-3
abundance: .
d_gene: .
v_gene: TRBV19

CDR3nt: TGCGCCAGCAGCACGGCGGGCTACAATGAGCAGTTCTTC
CDR3aa: CASSTAGYNEQFF
j_gene: TRBJ2-1
abundance: .
d_gene: .
v_gene: TRBV5-1

CDR3nt: TGTGCCAGCAACAAGGAGGGACTCTACGAGCAGTACTTC
CDR3aa: CASNKEGLYEQYF
j_gene: TRBJ2-7
abundance: .
d_gene: .
v_gene: TRBV6-5

CDR3nt: TGTGCCAGCAGCTTGTCAGGGCCAGGGAACACTGAAGCTTTCTTT
CDR3aa: CASSLSGPGNTEAFF
j_gene: TRBJ1-1
abundance: few
d_gene: .
v_gene: TRBV5-5

CDR3nt: TGCGCCAGCAGCCGTTCTGGGGAGGGCACCGGGGAGCTGTTTTTT
CDR3aa: CASSRSGEGTGELFF
j_gene: TRBJ2-2
abundance: .
d_gene: TRBD2
v_gene: TRBV5-1

CDR3nt: TGTGCCAGTAGTATATCTTATATGGGTGGCGGCACTGAAGCTTTCTTT
CDR3aa: CASSISYMGGGTEAFF
j_gene: TRBJ1-1
abundance: .
d_gene: .
v_gene: TRBV19

CDR3nt: TGTGCCAGCAGCTTTAGACAGGGTACAGATACGCAGTATTTT
CDR3aa: CASSFRQGTDTQYF
j_gene: TRBJ2-3
abundance: few
d_gene: TRBD1
v_gene: TRBV7-2

CDR3nt: TGTGCCAGCAGCTTAGCCGGGACTAGCGGGTTCTACGAGCAGTACTTC
CDR3aa: CASSLAGTSGFYEQYF
j_gene: TRBJ2-7
abundance: .
d_gene: TRBD2
v_gene: TRBV7-9

CDR3nt: TGTGCCAGCAGCTCAGGACAGATCTTCTACGAGCAGTACTTC
CDR3aa: CASSSGQIFYEQYF
j_gene: TRBJ2-7
abundance: .
d_gene: .
v_gene: TRBV5-6

CDR3nt: TGCGCCAGCAGCTTCTCGCCAGACTATGGCTACACCTTC
CDR3aa: CASSFSPDYGYTF
j_gene: TRBJ1-2
abundance: .
d_gene: .
v_gene: TRBV5-1

CDR3nt: TGTGCCAGCAGCTCCGGCGGGACAGGGGTATACAATGAGCAGTTCTTC
CDR3aa: CASSSGGTGVYNEQFF
j_gene: TRBJ2-1
abundance: .
d_gene: TRBD1
v_gene: TRBV5-5

CDR3nt: TGTGCCAGCAGCTTAGGCAGGGCCACAGATACGCAGTATTTT
CDR3aa: CASSLGRATDTQYF
j_gene: TRBJ2-3
abundance: once
d_gene: .
v_gene: TRBV7-2

CDR3nt: TGTGCCAGTGCCCTCATTAACGCTAATACGCAGTATTTT
CDR3aa: CASALINANTQYF
j_gene: TRBJ2-3
abundance: .
d_gene: .
v_gene: TRBV19

CDR3nt: TGTGCCAGCAGCTTGGCCGGGATCACAGATACGCAGTATTTT
CDR3aa: CASSLAGITDTQYF
j_gene: TRBJ2-3
abundance: .
d_gene: .
v_gene: TRBV5-6

CDR3nt: TGTGCCAGCAGTTACGACAGGGACCACTACGAGCAGTACTTC
CDR3aa: CASSYDRDHYEQYF
j_gene: TRBJ2-7
abundance: .
d_gene: TRBD1
v_gene: TRBV6-2/TRBV6-3

CDR3nt: TGTGCCAGCAGCCTACAGGGGGCGGACGGCTACACCTTC
CDR3aa: CASSLQGADGYTF
j_gene: TRBJ1-2
abundance: .
d_gene: TRBD1
v_gene: TRBV7-9

CDR3nt: TGTGCCAGCAGCTTAGCAGGGGGCTACGAGCAGTACTTC
CDR3aa: CASSLAGGYEQYF
j_gene: TRBJ2-7
abundance: .
d_gene: .
v_gene: TRBV7-9

CDR3nt: TGTGCCAGCAGTGGGCGGGGGGCCGCGAACACCGGGGAGCTGTTTTTT
CDR3aa: CASSGRGAANTGELFF
j_gene: TRBJ2-2
abundance: .
d_gene: TRBD2
v_gene: TRBV6-1

CDR3nt: TGTGCCAGCAGCCGAGGGCAAGAGACCCAGTACTTC
CDR3aa: CASSRGQETQYF
j_gene: TRBJ2-5
abundance: .
d_gene: .
v_gene: TRBV5-4

CDR3nt: TGTGCCAGCAGTTTAAGGACTAGCGGGAGTGCGAGGAACATTCAGTACTTC
CDR3aa: CASSLRTSGSARNIQYF
j_gene: TRBJ2-4
abundance: .
d_gene: TRBD2
v_gene: TRBV27

CDR3nt: TGCGCCAGCAGCTTAAGGGGAACTGGAAACACCATATATTTT
CDR3aa: CASSLRGTGNTIYF
j_gene: TRBJ1-3
abundance: few
d_gene: .
v_gene: TRBV5-1

CDR3nt: TGTGCCAGCAGCTTTGACAGGGTCGGGCCCGGGGCCAACGTCCTGACTTTC
CDR3aa: CASSFDRVGPGANVLTF
j_gene: TRBJ2-6
abundance: .
d_gene: TRBD1
v_gene: TRBV5-6

CDR3nt: TGTGCCAGCAGCCCTGTAGGGAGCCTGGGTGGCTACACCTTC
CDR3aa: CASSPVGSLGGYTF
j_gene: TRBJ1-2
abundance: .
d_gene: .
v_gene: TRBV7-2

CDR3nt: TGTGCCAGCAGTTACGAGGTTGGGCAGGGGGAGGTCTTT
CDR3aa: CASSYEVGQGEVF
j_gene: TRBJ1-1
abundance: .
d_gene: TRBD1
v_gene: TRBV6-2/TRBV6-3

CDR3nt: TGTGCCAGCAGCCCCGACGTGGCAGGGGCCGGGGAGCTGTTTTTT
CDR3aa: CASSPDVAGAGELFF
j_gene: TRBJ2-2
abundance: .
d_gene: .
v_gene: TRBV7-3

CDR3nt: TGCGCCAGCAGCGTGGACAGGATTAGTGAGCAGTTCTTC
CDR3aa: CASSVDRISEQFF
j_gene: TRBJ2-1
abundance: .
d_gene: TRBD1
v_gene: TRBV5-1

CDR3nt: TGTGCCAGTAGTATAGATCTGGGCCTCCCACCCGCAGATACGCAGTATTTT
CDR3aa: CASSIDLGLPPADTQYF
j_gene: TRBJ2-3
abundance: .
d_gene: .
v_gene: TRBV19

CDR3nt: TGTGCCAGCAGCCCCCGGACAAGCTCGAACACTGAAGCTTTCTTT
CDR3aa: CASSPRTSSNTEAFF
j_gene: TRBJ1-1
abundance: .
d_gene: .
v_gene: TRBV7-2

CDR3nt: TGTGCCAGCAAGACAGGGGGGTGGAATGAGCAGTTCTTC
CDR3aa: CASKTGGWNEQFF
j_gene: TRBJ2-1
abundance: once
d_gene: TRBD1
v_gene: TRBV2

CDR3nt: TGTGCCAGCAGCTTTGGCGGGGGGGCCCAAGAGACCCAGTACTTC
CDR3aa: CASSFGGGAQETQYF
j_gene: TRBJ2-5
abundance: .
d_gene: TRBD2
v_gene: TRBV5-4